These T cell receptor beta chains were read from a single sample in a study of blood T cell repertoires in COVID-19. Libraries were prepared by immunoSEQ multiplex PCR; TCRdb keeps only in-frame clonotypes and omits some of them. The data hold approximately 150,000 clones, with roughly 84% observed a single time. Sample: peripheral blood. The receptors originated from a man younger than 40 with COVID-19, enrolled during active disease. Both conserved end residues are part of each CDR3.

TRBJ2-7 TRBV6-2/TRBV6-3 CASSYARGQYEQYF
TRBJ2-4 TRBV13 CASAQRLGGGSKNIQYF
TRBJ2-1 TRBV7-9 CASSFENSGYNEQFF
TRBJ1-1 TRBV19 CASSIGTGARTEAFF
TRBJ1-4 TRBV4-2 CASSQPGTGGEKLFF
TRBJ1-6 TRBV4-3 CASSRQQGEGSPLHF
TRBJ2-2 TRBV19 CASSRTSGFAGELFF
TRBJ1-5 TRBV18 CASSPAAVINQPQHF
TRBJ1-5 TRBV23-1 CASSQATGGAGQPQHF
TRBJ1-1 TRBV6-5 CASSWQGAEAFF
TRBJ2-5 TRBV19 CASSGGREETQYF
TRBJ1-1 TRBV20-1 CSASYPNTEAFF
TRBJ2-3 TRBV7-2 CASSPNTGVSTDTQYF
TRBJ2-3 TRBV29-1 CSLSNLAGGDTQYF
TRBJ2-7 TRBV9 CASSGEASSEQYF
TRBJ2-1 TRBV28 CASRKPHGLEWPFF
TRBJ2-3 TRBV27 CASSSGRVSDTQYF
TRBJ2-7 TRBV4-2 CASSQQGGRHEQYF
TRBJ1-2 TRBV14 CASSQRPGNGYTF
TRBJ2-1 TRBV9 CASSPRGSGSSYNEQFF
TRBJ1-3 TRBV6-5 CASSRDRGNTIYF
TRBJ2-3 TRBV28 CASRDGGGHSTDTQYF
TRBJ2-3 TRBV30 CAWGQGSFTDTQYF
TRBJ2-7 TRBV4-3 CASSQPLSSYGSYEQYF
TRBJ1-2 TRBV6-2/TRBV6-3 CASSYPTGNYGYTF
TRBJ2-5 TRBV10-2 CASSVRGRETQYF
TRBJ2-2 TRBV2 CASSDLGRDTGELFF
TRBJ2-1 TRBV19 CASSSGGRSGEQFF
TRBJ2-7 TRBV6-2/TRBV6-3 CASSGTSGYEQYF
TRBJ2-7 TRBV7-2 CASSIPRGLAGPRAVQYF
TRBJ2-3 TRBV24-1 CATSDRGLATDTQYF
TRBJ2-3 TRBV24-1 CATSGTGPDTQYF
TRBJ1-6 TRBV2 CASSEYGQENNSPLHF
TRBJ2-7 TRBV2 CASRAGTSGYEQYF
TRBJ1-4 TRBV6-5 CASSYRDRDLAKLFF
TRBJ1-2 TRBV30 CAWSTYYGYTF
TRBJ2-2 TRBV6-5 CASRRGLAGTGELFF
TRBJ2-6 TRBV28 CASSLPPSGANVLTF
TRBJ2-1 TRBV7-9 CASSFLGATYNEQFF
TRBJ1-2 TRBV15 CATSGDSPSWGYTF
TRBJ1-5 TRBV6-2/TRBV6-3 CASSIQEYSNQPQHF
TRBJ1-3 TRBV18 CASSHGTDSGNTIYF
TRBJ2-2 TRBV7-9 CASSQGGGELFF
TRBJ2-5 TRBV4-1 CASSQTGGTVSGETQYF
TRBJ2-1 TRBV11-3 CASSLRTGPRGYNEQFF
TRBJ2-6 TRBV10-3 CAITEGTSSGANVLTF